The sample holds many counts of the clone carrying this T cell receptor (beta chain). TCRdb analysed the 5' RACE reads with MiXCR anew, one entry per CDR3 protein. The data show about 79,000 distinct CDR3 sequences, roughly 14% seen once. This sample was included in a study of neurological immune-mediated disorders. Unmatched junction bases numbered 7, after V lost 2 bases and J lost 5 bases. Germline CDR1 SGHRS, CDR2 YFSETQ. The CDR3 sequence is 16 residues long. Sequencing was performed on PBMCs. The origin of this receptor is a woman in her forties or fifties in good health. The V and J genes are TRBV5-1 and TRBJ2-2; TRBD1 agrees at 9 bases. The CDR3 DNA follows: TGCGCCAGCAGCTTTGGGGGACAGGGATATACCGGGGAGCTGTTTTTT. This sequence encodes CASSFGGQGYTGELFF.